The 25 T cell receptor beta chains reported below all come from one sample, sequenced in a study of T cell repertoires in cytomegalovirus infection. TCRdb passed the reads through MiXCR, listing each CDR3 protein once. This sample has about 900,000 distinct CDR3 sequences; roughly a third occur once, and the top ten carry roughly 13%. These receptors lack a known antigen. The source material was cultured CD8+ T cells from PBMCs, sampled from culture after CMV antigen stimulation. These receptors were collected from a human donor in good health (CMV status not recorded). Some clones in this sample may be carry-over from other donors' samples.

The J gene is TRBJ1-2, the V gene TRBV27, with 7 bases that match TRBD1. This CDR3 comprises 13 residues. Germline CDR1 reads MNHEY; CDR2 reads SMNVEV (reference sequence). J gave up 5 bases and V 6 bases, and 6 bases lay outside the gene matches. This chain's CDR3 is CASSDPGGYGYTF. For the CDR3, the DNA is TGTGCCAGCAGCGACCCAGGGGGTTATGGCTACACCTTC.

This clonotype was picked up a small number of times. The chain uses TRBV28 and TRBJ1-6; D ambiguous. V lost 4 bases to trimming and J lost 6 bases, with 19 bases between them. From germline, CDR1 is MDHEN and CDR2 SYDVKM. The CDR3 is made up of 17 amino acids. CDR3 protein: CASSSLYSAGSNSPLHF. As DNA, the CDR3 is TGTGCCAGCAGTTCCCTTTATAGCGCAGGAAGTAATTCACCCCTCCACTTT.

The chain combines TRBV7-6 with TRBJ2-3; D is unresolved. V was trimmed by 5 bases and J by 5 bases, leaving 17 bases between them. The CDR3 consists of 15 residues. Per the germline V gene, CDR1 is SGHVS and CDR2 is FNYEAQ. CDR3 DNA sequence: TGTGCCAGCAGCCCACCGTTGATTCTAAGAGATACGCAGTATTTT. It codes for CASSPPLILRDTQYF. Full variable domain (rest looked up from reference TRBV7-6 and TRBJ2-3): GAGVSQSPRYKVTKRGQDVALRCDPISGHVSLYWYRQALGQGPEFLTYFNYEAQQDKSGLPNDRFSAERPEGSISTLTIQRTEQRDSAMYRCASSPPLILRDTQYFGPGTRLTVL.

This chain uses TRBV6-1 with TRBJ2-7; the D is unclear. The CDR3 is made up of 15 amino acids. Trimming removed 1 base from V and 2 bases from J, with 12 bases in between. Germline V CDR1 and CDR2: MNHNS, SASEGT. The CDR3 spells CASSEVLGKAYEQYF. In DNA, the CDR3 is TGTGCCAGCAGTGAAGTTTTGGGGAAGGCCTACGAGCAGTACTTC.

The rearrangement uses TRBV7-9 and TRBJ2-7; D is ambiguous. Germline V gene sequence: CDR1 SEHNR, CDR2 FQNEAQ (reference sequence). Trimming stripped 6 bases from V and 3 bases from J, with 6 bases between. The CDR3 is made up of 11 amino acids. The CDR3 coding sequence is TGTGCCAGCAGGAAGGGCTACGAGCAGTACTTC. It is translated as CASRKGYEQYF.

The rearrangement links TRBV9 to TRBJ1-1; no clear D. This CDR3 is 13 amino acids long. The germline gives CDR1 SGDLS, CDR2 YYNGEE. V was shortened by 0 bases and J by 3 bases, with 6 bases between the two germline ends. The CDR3 region has the DNA TGTGCCAGCAGCGTAGAAGCGCACACTGAAGCTTTCTTT. Its translation is CASSVEAHTEAFF.

This clonotype was found many times. The chain links TRBV7-2 to TRBJ2-1; possibly TRBD1 or TRBD2 for D (5 bases each). Between the trimmed V and J ends, which lost 4 bases and 4 bases, there was a span of 17 bases. CDR1 and CDR2 from the germline V gene are SGHTA and FQGNSA. The CDR3 is 16 residues long. Written as DNA, the CDR3 is TGTGCCAGCAGCTACGCCGCCGGGACGGCGTACAATGAGCAGTTCTTC. Translated, it gives CASSYAAGTAYNEQFF.

With respect to this clonotype: A much larger clone lies one base from this, so it may be a read error. A read error is likely, as this CDR3 ends without the conserved phenylalanine or tryptophan. The rearrangement uses TRBV7-9 and TRBJ2-1; 7 bases are shared with TRBD1. V lost 5 bases to trimming and J lost 7 bases; unmatched junction nucleotides: 5. The CDR3 is made up of 13 amino acids. Germline CDR1 reads SEHNR; CDR2 reads FQNEAQ (reference sequence). In nucleotides, the CDR3 is TGTGCCAGCAGCGCCTTGACAGGGAATGAGCAGTTCTCC. It encodes CASSALTGNEQFS.

This sequence joins TRBV4-1 and TRBJ2-3; 12 nucleotides align to TRBD2. The V gene's germline CDR1 is MGHRA and CDR2 YSYEKL. CDR3 length: 16 residues. V gave up 5 bases and J gave up 2 bases; unmatched junction bases: 5. Here the CDR3 reads CASSFRLAGDTDTQYF. The CDR3 nucleotides read TGCGCCAGCAGCTTCAGACTAGCGGGGGACACAGATACGCAGTATTTT.

The genes are TRBV5-8 and TRBJ2-1; D is undetermined. Germline lookup yields CDR1 SGHTS and CDR2 YDEGEE. V lost 2 bases to trimming and J lost 0 bases, with 12 bases between them. The CDR3 is 16 amino acids. The CDR3 spells CASSFRGRSSYNEQFF. CDR3 coding DNA: TGTGCCAGCAGCTTTAGAGGCCGGAGCTCCTACAATGAGCAGTTCTTC.

This clonotype has more than one count but fewer than ten. The genes are TRBV5-6 and TRBJ2-6; TRBD1 might be the D (6 bases). The V end lost 6 bases, the J end lost 2 bases, and 12 bases lay between the germline ends. The CDR3 consists of 15 residues. Germline CDR1 is SGHDT and CDR2 is YYEEEE. This CDR3 is CASKEGTTGANVLTF. CDR3 coding DNA: TGTGCCAGCAAAGAGGGGACAACTGGGGCCAACGTCCTGACTTTC. The full variable domain, in which reference TRBV5-6 and TRBJ2-6 provide the parts outside the CDR3, is DAGVTQSPTHLIKTRGQQVTLRCSPKSGHDTVSWYQQALGQGPQFIFQYYEEEERQRGNFPDRFSGHQFPNYSSELNVNALLLGDSALYLCASKEGTTGANVLTFGAGSRLTVL.

The chain combines TRBV10-1 with TRBJ2-3; 9 nucleotides agree with TRBD1. Trimming took 2 bases from V and 6 from J; bases not matched to a gene: 9. This CDR3 is 16 amino acids long. Germline V lookup: CDR1 WNHNN, CDR2 SYGVQD (reference sequence). Written as DNA, the CDR3 is TGCGCCAGCAGTGAGCAACAGGGGGCCGGAGCGGATACGCAGTATTTT. Protein product: CASSEQQGAGADTQYF.

In this sample, this clonotype turned up a few times. The chain couples TRBV6-2 or TRBV6-3 to TRBJ2-7; the match to TRBD1 covers 7 bases. The CDR3 is made up of 12 amino acids. Germline CDR1 and CDR2: MNHEY and SVGEGT. J gave up 13 bases and V 2 bases, and 8 bases lay outside the gene matches. CDR3 bases: TGTGCCAGCAGTTACCCGGGACAGACCCTTTACGTC. Encoded protein: CASSYPGQTLYV.

The rearrangement links TRBV7-9 to TRBJ2-7, with unresolved D. Germline V gives CDR1 SEHNR, CDR2 FQNEAQ (reference sequence). This CDR3 is built from 16 residues. The V and J ends lost 4 bases and 3 bases respectively, with 19 bases between them. Written as DNA, the CDR3 is TGTGCCAGCAGCTCAAGTTCATCAGTGGGATTCTACGAGCAGTACTTC. Translation gives CASSSSSSVGFYEQYF.

This clonotype was counted only a few times. The chain recombines TRBV7-9 with TRBJ2-5; D remains unclear. This CDR3 is built from 16 residues. CDR1 and CDR2 from the germline V gene are SEHNR and FQNEAQ (reference sequence). Trimming shortened V by 5 bases and J by 4 bases, and 20 bases separated the two germline ends. CDR3 amino acids: CASSPLQTRQLETQYF. For the CDR3, the DNA is TGTGCCAGCAGCCCCCTCCAGACCCGCCAGCTAGAGACCCAGTACTTC.

This clonotype was found a few times. The gene calls are TRBV7-6 and TRBJ1-1; TRBD1 might be the D (5 bases). This CDR3 has 15 residues. V dropped 1 base and J dropped 0 bases, with 9 bases sitting between them. Germline V gene sequence: CDR1 SGHVS, CDR2 FNYEAQ. CDR3 region: CASSLGTSMNTEAFF. CDR3 DNA: TGTGCCAGCAGCTTAGGGACATCAATGAACACTGAAGCTTTCTTT.

This clonotype has at least ten counts. The chain joins TRBV12-3 or TRBV12-4 to TRBJ2-1; 10 nucleotides line up with TRBD1. The CDR3 spans 15 residues. Trimming removed 4 bases from V and 8 bases from J; junction bases left unmatched: 8. The CDR3 nucleotides are TGTGCCAGCAGTTACGGGACAGGGGTTGGCGATGAGCAGTTCTTC. Its translation is CASSYGTGVGDEQFF.

The V gene is TRBV7-9, the J gene TRBJ2-5; possibly TRBD1 for D (5 bases). V shed 6 bases and J shed 3 bases, with 8 bases lying between them. CDR1 is SEHNR and CDR2 is FQNEAQ in the germline V gene (reference sequence). The CDR3 runs to 12 residues. CDR3 coding DNA: TGTGCCAGCAGGACAGCAGAAGAGACCCAGTACTTC. Its protein product is CASRTAEETQYF.

As regards this clonotype: It may be a read error: a sequence one base away is much more abundant. The genes are TRBV7-9 and TRBJ1-5; no clear D. This CDR3 spans 14 amino acids. V dropped 6 bases and J dropped 3 bases, with 12 bases sitting between them. Germline CDR1 SEHNR, CDR2 FQNEAQ (reference sequence). Here the CDR3 DNA reads TGTGCCAGCAGACCGAACGGAGTCAATCAGCCCCAGCATTTT. Its protein product is CASRPNGVNQPQHF.

This clonotype was recorded at least ten times. The chain employs TRBV7-6 and TRBJ1-1, with D perhaps matching TRBD1 (5 bases). V lost 3 bases and J lost 1, with 15 bases in between. There are 16 residues in the CDR3. CDR1 SGHVS and CDR2 FNYEAQ come from the germline V gene. CDR3 nucleotides: TGTGCCAGCAGCTTGGCCGGCTTGGGGCCGAACACTGAAGCTTTCTTT. Its translation: CASSLAGLGPNTEAFF.

This clonotype occurred many times. J is TRBJ1-4 and V is TRBV7-6; possible D gene TRBD1, 6 bases. Trimming pared 3 bases from V and 4 bases from J, leaving 27 bases between. The CDR3 sequence is 20 residues long. CDR1 and CDR2 from the germline V gene are SGHVS and FNYEAQ. CDR3 sequence: CASSLEYPDRRRGFNEKLFF. DNA of the CDR3: TGTGCCAGCAGCTTGGAATACCCTGACAGGCGGAGGGGGTTTAATGAAAAACTGTTTTTT.

This clonotype has a count of ten or more. The rearrangement links TRBV7-6 to TRBJ2-7, with D unresolved. CDR1 and CDR2 (germline): SGHVS, FNYEAQ. The CDR3 has 15 amino acids. V dropped 5 bases and J dropped 2 bases, with 16 bases sitting between them. CDR3 nucleotide sequence: TGTGCCAGCAGCATTGGACCGACCGAAACCTACGAGCAGTACTTC. Its protein product is CASSIGPTETYEQYF.

The chain joins TRBV5-4 to TRBJ2-1; 8 bases match TRBD1. CDR3 length: 16 amino acids. Unmatched junction bases numbered 12, after V lost 4 bases and J lost 6 bases. Germline V gene sequence: CDR1 SGHNT, CDR2 YYREEE (reference sequence). This CDR3 reads CASSPRHRGIVNEQFF. CDR3 bases: TGTGCCAGCAGCCCCCGTCACAGGGGGATCGTCAATGAGCAGTTCTTC.

This clonotype was recorded a few times. The chain combines TRBV5-5 with TRBJ2-5, with 7 bases aligning to TRBD2. Unmatched junction bases numbered 5, after V lost 4 bases and J lost 5 bases. The CDR3 has 13 amino acids. Germline CDR1 reads SGHKS; CDR2 reads YYEKEE (reference sequence). The CDR3 loop reads CASSVDGRETQYF. CDR3 nucleotides: TGTGCCAGCAGCGTAGACGGGAGGGAGACCCAGTACTTC.

A remark on this clonotype: This may stem from a read error, because a much larger clone lies one nucleotide away. The chain joins TRBV7-6 to TRBJ2-1; tentatively, D is TRBD2 (6 bases). CDR1 and CDR2 (germline): SGHVS, FNYEAQ. The V end was cut by 2 bases, the J end by 3 bases, with 17 bases between. The CDR3 consists of 17 residues. The CDR3 protein is CASSLSPPSVVYNEQFF. The CDR3 DNA follows: TGTGCCAGCAGCTTATCCCCACCTAGCGTGGTCTACAATGAGCAGTTCTTC.